The T cell receptor beta chain described here comes from a study of cytomegalovirus exposure and HLA in healthy donors. A multiplex PCR was run with 60 Vbeta primers and 13 Jbeta primers. TCRdb keeps only in-frame clones here, not all; method: immunoSEQ multiplex PCR. The sample includes some 190,000 clones, 85% of them seen just once. The receptor comes from a boy under 10 years old in good health and CMV-seronegative. The sample comprised PBMCs.

The DNA of the CDR3 is TGTGCCAGCAGTCGACAGGGAGCGTACCAAGAGACCCAGTACTTC. This sequence encodes CASSRQGAYQETQYF. The chain joins TRBV6-1 to TRBJ2-5, with 7 nucleotides matching TRBD1. Trimming at V came to 5 bases and at J to 0 bases, leaving 6 bases not matched to a gene. This CDR3 spans 15 amino acids. The germline V gene has CDR1 MNHNS and CDR2 SASEGT.